This T cell receptor (beta chain) comes out of a study of CD8 T cells in Susac syndrome. Reverse transcription of roughly 0.45 to 1 ug RNA used random hexamers. An immunoSEQ multiplex PCR generated amplified TCR beta CDR3 products spanning 54 Vbeta and 13 Jbeta. TCRdb redid the calling of the immunoSEQ multiplex PCR reads with MiXCR, one entry per CDR3 protein. The repertoire holds 150,000 or so distinct CDR3 sequences, with around 94% as singletons. The receptor comes from a human donor in good health. Sequencing was done on a sample of CD4+ T cells from PBMCs.

CDR3 in amino acids: CSASPGQGWNGYTF. In DNA form, the CDR3 reads TGCAGTGCCAGCCCGGGACAGGGGTGGAATGGCTACACCTTC. J is TRBJ1-2 and V is TRBV20-1; 10 bases map to TRBD1. V dropped 6 bases and J dropped 6; count of bases not matched to a gene: 10. The V gene's germline CDR1 is DFQATT and CDR2 SNEGSKA (reference sequence). The CDR3 length is 14 residues.